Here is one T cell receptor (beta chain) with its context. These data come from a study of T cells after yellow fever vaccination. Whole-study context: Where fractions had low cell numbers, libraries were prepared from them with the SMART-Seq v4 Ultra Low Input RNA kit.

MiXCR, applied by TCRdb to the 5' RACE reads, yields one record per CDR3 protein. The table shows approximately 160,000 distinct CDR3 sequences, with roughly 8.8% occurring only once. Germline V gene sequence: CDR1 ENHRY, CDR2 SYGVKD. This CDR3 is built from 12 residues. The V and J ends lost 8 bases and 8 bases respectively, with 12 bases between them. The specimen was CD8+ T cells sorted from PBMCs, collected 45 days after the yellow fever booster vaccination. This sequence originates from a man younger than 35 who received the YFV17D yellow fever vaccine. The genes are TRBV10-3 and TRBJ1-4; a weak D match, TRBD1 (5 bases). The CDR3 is CAIGGTGEKLFF. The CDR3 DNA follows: TGTGCCATCGGAGGGACTGGAGAAAAACTGTTTTTT.